This T cell receptor (beta chain) originates from a study of blood T cell repertoires in COVID-19. Followed over time, Seattle patients had been enrolled while infection was active. Repertoires were generated with immunoSEQ multiplex PCR, while TCRdb's copy carries only in-frame clones and drops some. The table includes around 270,000 clones, roughly four fifths detected once. This CDR3 has 13 residues. Germline V gene data show CDR1 as SGHTA and CDR2 as FQGTGA. The V gene lost 5 bases and the J gene lost 5 bases, with 9 bases spanning the gap. Sample: peripheral blood. The chain links TRBV7-3 to TRBJ2-2; a possible D gene is TRBD2 (6 bases). This sequence originates from an older person with COVID-19, enrolled during active disease. CDR3 bases: TGTGCCAGCAGCCTACTAGCAACCGGGGAGCTGTTTTTT. Translated, it gives CASSLLATGELFF.